The table lists the clone carrying this T cell receptor beta chain with many counts. Antigen: not known. These data belong to a study of T cells in Graves' hyperthyroidism and ophthalmopathy. Findings of the study overall: Blood also showed most of the thyroid clonotypes that were expanded above 0.001.

The CDR3 has 14 amino acids. In germline, CDR1 is DFQATT, CDR2 SNEGSKA (reference sequence). The V segment lost 4 bases and the J segment 4 bases; nucleotides outside the gene matches: 9. Authors of the study amplified TCR beta CDR3 regions from RNA transcripts. RT-PCR in the first round (using the HTBI primer set) targeted the TCR CDR3. From the multiplex PCR reads, TCRdb called clonotypes with MiXCR, one entry per CDR3 protein. Of hundreds of thousands of distinct CDR3 sequences listed, roughly 13% were seen once; the top ten hold under 7%. Thyroid ultrasound, orbital computed tomography, clinical symptoms, and serum thyroxine and TRAb underpinned diagnoses.

Sequencing was performed on blood. This TCR was recovered from a woman in her 30s with Graves' hyperthyroidism that later progressed to Graves' ophthalmopathy. The chain uses TRBV20-1 and TRBJ2-7; 8 nucleotides match TRBD1. The CDR3 here is CSAKGAGGRYEQYF. The CDR3 DNA is TGCAGTGCTAAGGGGGCAGGGGGCAGATACGAGCAGTACTTC.